The 13 T cell receptor beta chains reported below all come from one sample, sequenced in a study of blood T cell repertoires in COVID-19. Sequenced by immunoSEQ multiplex PCR; TCRdb stores in-frame clones only, minus some. The sample holds about 81,000 clones; about 91% are singletons and the top ten take 10% to 15%. Source material: peripheral blood. The receptors originated from a man aged 65-85 years with active or convalescent COVID-19.

This sequence joins TRBV7-9 and TRBJ2-1; TRBD1 aligns across 12 bases. V trimming: 6 bases; J trimming: 4 bases; junction bases outside the gene matches: 4. CDR3 length equals 15 residues. Germline CDR1 is SEHNR and CDR2 is FQNEAQ (reference sequence). The CDR3 bases are TGTGCCAGCAGACTGGGACAGGGGGCTTACAATGAGCAGTTCTTC. As protein: CASRLGQGAYNEQFF.

V gene TRBV7-8 combines with J gene TRBJ2-7; TRBD1 is a possible D gene (6 bases). The CDR3 covers 15 residues. Germline values: CDR1 SGHVS, CDR2 FQNEAQ. The ends were cut back, 2 bases at V and 4 bases at J, with 15 bases in the middle. CDR3 sequence (DNA): TGTGCCAGCAGCTTACCGGCAGGGGTAGAGTACGAGCAGTACTTC. Translating gives CASSLPAGVEYEQYF. The variable domain in full, completed from reference TRBV7-8 and TRBJ2-7, reads GAGVSQSPRYKVAKRGQDVALRCDPISGHVSLFWYQQALGQGPEFLTYFQNEAQLDKSGLPSDRFFAERPEGSVSTLKIQRTQQEDSAVYLCASSLPAGVEYEQYFGPGTRLTVT.

The chain has TRBV12-5 and TRBJ2-5; 8 bases agree with TRBD2. CDR1 and CDR2 (germline): LGHNT, FRNRAP. The ends lost 4 bases at V and 1 base at J; junction bases unmatched: 5. This CDR3 is 15 amino acids long. CDR3 in DNA: TGTGCTAGTGGTTCGACCGGGAGGGGCCAAGAGACCCAGTACTTC. As protein: CASGSTGRGQETQYF.

This clone has only one observation. V gene TRBV6-5 combines with J gene TRBJ1-3, with TRBD1 matching 8 bases. This CDR3 comprises 14 residues. Per germline, CDR1 MNHEY and CDR2 SVGAGI. The V gene end was trimmed by 7 bases and the J gene end by 2 bases; junction bases not matched to a gene: 4. The CDR3 region is CASTTGGTGNTIYF. The CDR3 nucleotides read TGTGCCAGCACAACAGGGGGAACTGGAAACACCATATATTTT.

V and J are TRBV7-2 and TRBJ2-4, with TRBD2 as a possible D gene (6 bases). CDR1 is SGHTA, CDR2 FQGNSA, per germline. Between the trimmed V and J ends, which lost 0 bases and 4 bases, there was a span of 10 bases. The CDR3 length is 15 residues. Here the CDR3 reads CASSLAAAGKNIQYF. The CDR3 nucleotides are TGTGCCAGCAGCTTAGCCGCGGCGGGGAAAAACATTCAGTACTTC. The variable domain in full, with the rest retrieved from reference TRBV7-2 and TRBJ2-4, is GAGVSQSPSNKVTEKGKDVELRCDPISGHTALYWYRQSLGQGLEFLIYFQGNSAPDKSGLPSDRFSAERTGGSVSTLTIQRTQQEDSAVYLCASSLAAAGKNIQYFGAGTRLSVL.

The chain couples TRBV30 to TRBJ1-2; D remains unclear. The V end was cut by 0 bases, the J end by 6 bases, with 11 bases between. The CDR3 is 13 residues long. CDR1 is GTSNPN, CDR2 SVGIG, per germline (reference sequence). CDR3 nucleotides: TGTGCCTGGAGTGTGGCAAGAATTGATGGCTACACCTTC. Translation: CAWSVARIDGYTF.

This sequence joins TRBV7-9 and TRBJ1-1; D is unclear. Germline CDR1 SEHNR, CDR2 FQNEAQ (reference sequence). This CDR3 has 11 amino acids. The V and J ends lost 5 bases and 11 bases respectively, with 12 bases between them. CDR3 DNA sequence: TGTGCCAGCAGCCCCCTGGGCCCCGCTTTCTTT. Encoded protein: CASSPLGPAFF.

The chain recombines TRBV28 with TRBJ1-4, with D uncertain. Germline V gene lookup returns CDR1 MDHEN and CDR2 SYDVKM. The V end was cut by 6 bases, the J end by 2 bases, with 13 bases between. The CDR3 sequence is 15 residues long. CDR3 amino acids: CASRKTTATNEKLFF. CDR3 coding DNA: TGTGCCAGCAGAAAGACGACTGCTACTAATGAAAAACTGTTTTTT.

The chain employs TRBV6-5 and TRBJ1-3; the D is unclear. Trimming took 4 bases from V and 0 from J, leaving 13 bases between them. CDR1 MNHEY and CDR2 SVGAGI come from the germline V gene. The CDR3 extends over 16 amino acids. This chain's CDR3 is CASSSQTPISGNTIYF. The DNA of the CDR3 is TGTGCCAGCAGTTCACAGACACCTATCTCTGGAAACACCATATATTTT.

V gene TRBV29-1 combines with J gene TRBJ2-1, with TRBD1 matching over 8 bases. CDR1 and CDR2 (germline): SQVTM, ANQGSEA. The CDR3 has 15 residues. V lost 2 bases and J lost 4; bases outside the gene matches: 7. CDR3 amino acids: CSVELQGAAYNEQFF. CDR3 nucleotide sequence: TGCAGCGTTGAACTCCAGGGGGCGGCATACAATGAGCAGTTCTTC.

The rearrangement joins TRBV29-1 to TRBJ1-4; D gene ambiguous. The CDR3 is 13 residues long. Germline V gene data show CDR1 as SQVTM and CDR2 as ANQGSEA. Deletions cut 6 bases from V and 8 bases from J, with 16 bases between. The CDR3 DNA is TGCAGCGTGGCTGGAGGCGCGGGAGAAAAACTGTTTTTT. Encoded protein: CSVAGGAGEKLFF.

The V gene is TRBV4-1, the J gene TRBJ1-1, with TRBD1 matching 9 bases. In germline, CDR1 is MGHRA, CDR2 YSYEKL. The V and J ends lost 1 base and 8 bases, in that order; junction bases with no gene match: 8. The CDR3 spans 15 residues. This CDR3 is CASSQAPGQGREAFF. CDR3 DNA sequence: TGCGCCAGCAGCCAAGCTCCGGGACAGGGAAGAGAAGCTTTCTTT.

The rearrangement links TRBV6-2 or TRBV6-3 to TRBJ1-5; D perhaps matches TRBD1 (5 bases). V was cut by 0 bases and J by 2 bases, with 8 bases left in between. There are 15 residues in the CDR3. Germline-derived CDR1 and CDR2 are MNHEY and SVGEGT. This CDR3 reads CASSYSTRGNQPQHF. The CDR3, as DNA: TGTGCCAGCAGTTACTCGACCAGGGGCAATCAGCCCCAGCATTTT.